Sequencing of this TCR beta chain was carried out in a study of blood T cell repertoires in COVID-19. Germline lookup yields CDR1 SEHNR and CDR2 FQNEAQ (reference sequence). V lost 7 bases and J lost 0, with 13 bases in between. This CDR3 contains 15 residues. This clone showed up many times. Produced via immunoSEQ multiplex PCR; TCRdb's table is partial and in-frame only. This table has roughly 150,000 clones, 75% to 90% appearing once. V gene TRBV7-9 combines with J gene TRBJ1-5, with D maybe TRBD1 (6 bases). The sample consisted of peripheral blood. The source is a man in his late teens or twenties with COVID-19, enrolled during active disease. The CDR3 region has the DNA TGTGCCAGCATCATACAGGGATATAGCAATCAGCCCCAGCATTTT. Translated: CASIIQGYSNQPQHF.